Given below is one TCR beta chain in context. The target antigen is unknown. The data are from a study of cytomegalovirus exposure and HLA in healthy donors. Both 60 Vbeta primers and 13 Jbeta primers went into the PCR. Clones were sequenced by immunoSEQ multiplex PCR, and TCRdb holds only the in-frame ones, with some missing. The repertoire consists of 100,000 or so clones, with under 75% occurring once and the leading ten covering under 3%. Study-wide findings and caveats: After further analysis at a later stage, 16,951 TCR beta sequences were associated with HLA alleles at 0.05 false discovery rate.

The germline CDR1 and CDR2 sequences are SGHNT and YYREEE (reference sequence). This CDR3 region has 18 residues. Trimming at V came to 0 bases and at J to 0 bases, leaving 10 bases not matched to a gene. Material for sequencing was PBMCs. This clonotype was obtained from a man aged 45 to 65 in good health and CMV-seronegative. The chain links TRBV5-4 to TRBJ2-3; 7 nucleotides align to TRBD2. The CDR3 spells CASSLGPSGARSTDTQYF. The DNA of the CDR3 is TGTGCCAGCAGCTTGGGTCCGAGCGGGGCGCGTAGCACAGATACGCAGTATTTT.